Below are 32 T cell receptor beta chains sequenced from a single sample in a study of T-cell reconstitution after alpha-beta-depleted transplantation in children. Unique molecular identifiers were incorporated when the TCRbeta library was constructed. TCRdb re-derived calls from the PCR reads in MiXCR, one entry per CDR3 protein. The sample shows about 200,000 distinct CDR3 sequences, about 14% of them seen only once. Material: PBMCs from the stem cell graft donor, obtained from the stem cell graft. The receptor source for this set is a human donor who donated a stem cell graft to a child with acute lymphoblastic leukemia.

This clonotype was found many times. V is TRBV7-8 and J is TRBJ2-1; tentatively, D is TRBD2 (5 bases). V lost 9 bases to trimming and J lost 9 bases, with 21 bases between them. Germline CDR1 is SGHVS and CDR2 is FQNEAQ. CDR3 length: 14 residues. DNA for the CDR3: TGTGCCAGTGAACTAGTCGGGGAATGGGGTGAGCAGTTCTTC. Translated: CASELVGEWGEQFF.

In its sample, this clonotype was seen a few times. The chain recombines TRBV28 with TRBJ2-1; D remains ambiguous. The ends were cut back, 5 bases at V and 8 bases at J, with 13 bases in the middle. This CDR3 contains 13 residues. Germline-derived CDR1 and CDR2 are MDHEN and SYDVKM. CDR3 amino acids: CASSAPSAHEQFF. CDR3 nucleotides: TGTGCCAGCAGTGCCCCGTCAGCACATGAGCAGTTCTTC. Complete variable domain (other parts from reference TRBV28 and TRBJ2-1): DVKVTQSSRYLVKRTGEKVFLECVQDMDHENMFWYRQDPGLGLRLIYFSYDVKMKEKGDIPEGYSVSREKKERFSLILESASTNQTSMYLCASSAPSAHEQFFGPGTRLTVL.

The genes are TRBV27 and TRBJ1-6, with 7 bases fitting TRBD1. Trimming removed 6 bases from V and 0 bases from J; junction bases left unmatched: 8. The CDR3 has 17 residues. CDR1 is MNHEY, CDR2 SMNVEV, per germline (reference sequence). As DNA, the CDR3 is TGTGCCAGCAGGAAATTTGCAGGGGGCTCCTATAATTCACCCCTCCACTTT. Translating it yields CASRKFAGGSYNSPLHF.

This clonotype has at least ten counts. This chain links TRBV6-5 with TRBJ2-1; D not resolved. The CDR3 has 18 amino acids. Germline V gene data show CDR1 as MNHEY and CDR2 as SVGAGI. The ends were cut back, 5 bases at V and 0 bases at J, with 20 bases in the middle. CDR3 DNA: TGTGCCAGCAGTCTCCTATCCCCGACATTGAGCTCCTACAATGAGCAGTTCTTC. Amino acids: CASSLLSPTLSSYNEQFF.

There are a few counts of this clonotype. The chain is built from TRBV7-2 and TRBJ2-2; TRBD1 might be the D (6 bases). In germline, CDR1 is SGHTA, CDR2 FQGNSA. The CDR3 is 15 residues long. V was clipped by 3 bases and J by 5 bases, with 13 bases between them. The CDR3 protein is CASSFTPGTTGELFF. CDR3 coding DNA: TGTGCCAGCAGCTTCACACCCGGGACAACCGGGGAGCTGTTTTTT.

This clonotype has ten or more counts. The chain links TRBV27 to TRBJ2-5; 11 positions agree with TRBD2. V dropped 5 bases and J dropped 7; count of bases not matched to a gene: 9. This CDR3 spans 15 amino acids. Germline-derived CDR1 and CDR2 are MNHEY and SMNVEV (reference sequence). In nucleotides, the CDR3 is TGTGCCAGCAGTCACGGGACTAGCGGACGGGGGACCCAGTACTTC. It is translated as CASSHGTSGRGTQYF.

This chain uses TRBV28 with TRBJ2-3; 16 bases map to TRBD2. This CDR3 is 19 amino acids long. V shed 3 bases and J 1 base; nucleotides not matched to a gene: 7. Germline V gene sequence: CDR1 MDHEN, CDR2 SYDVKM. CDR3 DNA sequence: TGTGCCAGCAGTTTGCGACCGGGACTAGCGGGAGGGCGCACAGATACGCAGTATTTT. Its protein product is CASSLRPGLAGGRTDTQYF.

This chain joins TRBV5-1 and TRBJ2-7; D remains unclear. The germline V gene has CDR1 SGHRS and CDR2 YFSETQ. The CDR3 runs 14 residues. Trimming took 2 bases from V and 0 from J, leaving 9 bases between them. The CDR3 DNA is TGCGCCAGCAGCTTAGAGGCAGACTCCTACGAGCAGTACTTC. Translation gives CASSLEADSYEQYF.

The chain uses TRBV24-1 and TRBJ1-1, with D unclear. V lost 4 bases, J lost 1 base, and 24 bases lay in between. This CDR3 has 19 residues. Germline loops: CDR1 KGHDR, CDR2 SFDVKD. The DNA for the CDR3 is TGTGCCACCAGTGACCCGCCCGGGCGTGTTGGACGGGCGAACACTGAAGCTTTCTTT. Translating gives CATSDPPGRVGRANTEAFF.

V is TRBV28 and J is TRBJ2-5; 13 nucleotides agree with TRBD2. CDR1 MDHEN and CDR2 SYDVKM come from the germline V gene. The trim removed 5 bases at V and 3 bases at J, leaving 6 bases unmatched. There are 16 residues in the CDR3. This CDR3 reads CASSPSGTSGEETQYF. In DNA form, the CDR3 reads TGTGCCAGCAGTCCGTCCGGGACTAGCGGGGAAGAGACCCAGTACTTC. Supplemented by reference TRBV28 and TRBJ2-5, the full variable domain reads DVKVTQSSRYLVKRTGEKVFLECVQDMDHENMFWYRQDPGLGLRLIYFSYDVKMKEKGDIPEGYSVSREKKERFSLILESASTNQTSMYLCASSPSGTSGEETQYFGPGTRLLVL.

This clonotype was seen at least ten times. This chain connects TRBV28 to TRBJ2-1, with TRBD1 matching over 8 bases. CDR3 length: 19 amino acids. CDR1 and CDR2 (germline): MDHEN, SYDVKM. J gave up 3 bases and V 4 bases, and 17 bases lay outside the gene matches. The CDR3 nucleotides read TGTGCCAGCAGTTCGACAGGGGTGGGTGTAGGAGTGAACTACAATGAGCAGTTCTTC. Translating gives CASSSTGVGVGVNYNEQFF.

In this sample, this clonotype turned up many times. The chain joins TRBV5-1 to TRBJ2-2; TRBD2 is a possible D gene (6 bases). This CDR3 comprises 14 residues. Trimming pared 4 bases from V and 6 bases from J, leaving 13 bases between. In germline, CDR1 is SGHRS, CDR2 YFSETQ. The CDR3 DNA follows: TGCGCCAGCAGCCTTCTTACTAGCTCCGGGGAGCTGTTTTTT. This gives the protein CASSLLTSSGELFF.

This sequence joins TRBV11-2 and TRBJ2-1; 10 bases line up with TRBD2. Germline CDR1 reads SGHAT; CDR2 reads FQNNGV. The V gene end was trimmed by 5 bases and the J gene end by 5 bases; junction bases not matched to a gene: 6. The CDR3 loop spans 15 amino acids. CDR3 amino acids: CASSPPGLANNEQFF. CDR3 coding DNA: TGTGCCAGCAGCCCACCGGGACTAGCGAACAATGAGCAGTTCTTC. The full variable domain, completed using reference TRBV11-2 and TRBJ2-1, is EAGVAQSPRYKIIEKRQSVAFWCNPISGHATLYWYQQILGQGPKLLIQFQNNGVVDDSQLPKDRFSAERLKGVDSTLKIQPAKLEDSAVYLCASSPPGLANNEQFFGPGTRLTVL.

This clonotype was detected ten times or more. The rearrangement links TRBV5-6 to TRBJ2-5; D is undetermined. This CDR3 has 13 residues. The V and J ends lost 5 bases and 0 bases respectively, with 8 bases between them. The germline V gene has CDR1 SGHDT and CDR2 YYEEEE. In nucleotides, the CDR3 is TGTGCCAGCAGTCGGACCCACCAAGAGACCCAGTACTTC. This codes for CASSRTHQETQYF.

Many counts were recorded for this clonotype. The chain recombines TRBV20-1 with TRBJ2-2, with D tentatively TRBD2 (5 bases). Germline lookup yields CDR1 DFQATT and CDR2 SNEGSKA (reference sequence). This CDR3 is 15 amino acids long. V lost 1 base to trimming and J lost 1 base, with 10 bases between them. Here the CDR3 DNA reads TGCAGTGCTAGAGCCCTCGAGGGGAACACCGGGGAGCTGTTTTTT. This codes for CSARALEGNTGELFF.

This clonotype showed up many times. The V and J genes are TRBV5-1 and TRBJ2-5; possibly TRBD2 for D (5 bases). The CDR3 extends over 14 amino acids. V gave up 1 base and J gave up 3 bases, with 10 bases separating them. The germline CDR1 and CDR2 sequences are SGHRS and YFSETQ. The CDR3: CASSLKTGKETQYF. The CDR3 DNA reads TGCGCCAGCAGCTTGAAAACGGGGAAAGAGACCCAGTACTTC.

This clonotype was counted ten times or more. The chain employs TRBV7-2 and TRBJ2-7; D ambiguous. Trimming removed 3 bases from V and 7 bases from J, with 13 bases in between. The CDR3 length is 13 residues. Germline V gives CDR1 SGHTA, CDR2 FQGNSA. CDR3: CASSLDHLWEQYF. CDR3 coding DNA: TGTGCCAGCAGCTTGGACCATTTGTGGGAGCAGTACTTC. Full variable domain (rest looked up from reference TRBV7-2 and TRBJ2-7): GAGVSQSPSNKVTEKGKDVELRCDPISGHTALYWYRQSLGQGLEFLIYFQGNSAPDKSGLPSDRFSAERTGGSVSTLTIQRTQQEDSAVYLCASSLDHLWEQYFGPGTRLTVT.

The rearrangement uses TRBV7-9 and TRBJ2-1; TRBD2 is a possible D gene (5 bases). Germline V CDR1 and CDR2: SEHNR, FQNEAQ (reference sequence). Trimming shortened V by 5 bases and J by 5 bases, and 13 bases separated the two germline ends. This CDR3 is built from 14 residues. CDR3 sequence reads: CASSDFRRNNEQFF. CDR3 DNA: TGTGCCAGCAGCGACTTTAGGAGGAACAATGAGCAGTTCTTC.

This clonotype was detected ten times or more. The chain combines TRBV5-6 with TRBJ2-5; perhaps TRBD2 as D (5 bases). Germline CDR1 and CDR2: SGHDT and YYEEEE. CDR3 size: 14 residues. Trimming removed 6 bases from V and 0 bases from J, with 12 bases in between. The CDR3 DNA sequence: TGTGCCAGCATCCAAATAGCGTACCAAGAGACCCAGTACTTC. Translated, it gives CASIQIAYQETQYF.

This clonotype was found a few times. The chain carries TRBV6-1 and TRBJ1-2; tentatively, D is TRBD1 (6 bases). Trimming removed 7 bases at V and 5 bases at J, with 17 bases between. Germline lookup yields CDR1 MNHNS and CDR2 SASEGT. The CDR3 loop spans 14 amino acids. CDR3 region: CASTPGLTGYGYTF. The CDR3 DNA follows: TGTGCCAGCACTCCGGGCTTAACAGGGTATGGCTACACCTTC.

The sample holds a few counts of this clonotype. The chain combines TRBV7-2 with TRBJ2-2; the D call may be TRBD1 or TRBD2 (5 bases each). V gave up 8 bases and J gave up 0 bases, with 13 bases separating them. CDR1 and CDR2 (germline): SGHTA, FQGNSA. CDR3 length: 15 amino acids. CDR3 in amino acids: CASPDGASNTGELFF. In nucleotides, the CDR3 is TGTGCCAGCCCGGACGGGGCGTCGAACACCGGGGAGCTGTTTTTT.

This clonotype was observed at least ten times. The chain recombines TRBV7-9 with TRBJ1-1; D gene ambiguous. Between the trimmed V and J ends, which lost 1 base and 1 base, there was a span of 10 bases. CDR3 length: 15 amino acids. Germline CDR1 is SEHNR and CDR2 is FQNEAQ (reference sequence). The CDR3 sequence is CASSLDPGGNTEAFF. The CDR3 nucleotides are TGTGCCAGCAGCTTAGATCCGGGCGGGAACACTGAAGCTTTCTTT.

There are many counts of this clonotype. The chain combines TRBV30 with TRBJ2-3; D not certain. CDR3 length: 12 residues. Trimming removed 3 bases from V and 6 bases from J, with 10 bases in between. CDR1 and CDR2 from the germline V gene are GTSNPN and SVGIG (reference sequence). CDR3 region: CAWSVTEDTQYF. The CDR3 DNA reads TGTGCCTGGAGCGTAACGGAGGATACGCAGTATTTT.

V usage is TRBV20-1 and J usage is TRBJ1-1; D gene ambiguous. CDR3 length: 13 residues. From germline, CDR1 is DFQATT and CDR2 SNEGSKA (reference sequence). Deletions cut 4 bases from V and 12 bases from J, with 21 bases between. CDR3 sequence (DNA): TGCAGTGCTATCAAAGCGGGCCTTTCAATATCTTTCTTT. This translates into CSAIKAGLSISFF.

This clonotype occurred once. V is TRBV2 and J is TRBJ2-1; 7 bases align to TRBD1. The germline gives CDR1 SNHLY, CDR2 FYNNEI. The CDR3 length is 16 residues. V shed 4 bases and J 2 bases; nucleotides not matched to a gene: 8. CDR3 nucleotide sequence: TGTGCCAGCAGTGCGGAGACAGGGCTCGCCTACAATGAGCAGTTCTTC. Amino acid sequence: CASSAETGLAYNEQFF.

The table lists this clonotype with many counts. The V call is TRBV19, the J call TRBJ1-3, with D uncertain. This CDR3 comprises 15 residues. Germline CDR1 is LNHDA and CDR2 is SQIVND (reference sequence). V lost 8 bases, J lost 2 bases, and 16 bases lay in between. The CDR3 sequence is CASSQFREAGNTIYF. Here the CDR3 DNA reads TGTGCCAGTTCTCAATTCCGGGAAGCTGGAAACACCATATATTTT.

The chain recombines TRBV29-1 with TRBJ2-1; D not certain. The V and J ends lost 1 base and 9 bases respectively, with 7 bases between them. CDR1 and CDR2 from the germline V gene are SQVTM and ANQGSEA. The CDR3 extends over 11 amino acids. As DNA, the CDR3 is TGCAGCGTTGAAGCTTGGACTGAGCAGTTCTTC. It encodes CSVEAWTEQFF.

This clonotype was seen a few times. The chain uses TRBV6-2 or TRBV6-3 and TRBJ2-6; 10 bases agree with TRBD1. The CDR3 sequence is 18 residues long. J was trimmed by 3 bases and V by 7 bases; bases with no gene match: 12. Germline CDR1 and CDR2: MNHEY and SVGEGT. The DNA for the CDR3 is TGTGCCAGCATCACAGGGGGGACAGGGGTCGTTGGGGCCAACGTCCTGACTTTC. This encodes CASITGGTGVVGANVLTF.

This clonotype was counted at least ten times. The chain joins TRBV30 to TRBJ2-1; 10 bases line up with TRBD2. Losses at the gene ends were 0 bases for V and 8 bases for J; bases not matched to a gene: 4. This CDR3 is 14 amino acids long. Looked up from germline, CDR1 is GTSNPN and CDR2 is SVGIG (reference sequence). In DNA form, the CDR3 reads TGTGCCTGGAGTGTACTAGCGGGATTTGATGAGCAGTTCTTC. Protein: CAWSVLAGFDEQFF.

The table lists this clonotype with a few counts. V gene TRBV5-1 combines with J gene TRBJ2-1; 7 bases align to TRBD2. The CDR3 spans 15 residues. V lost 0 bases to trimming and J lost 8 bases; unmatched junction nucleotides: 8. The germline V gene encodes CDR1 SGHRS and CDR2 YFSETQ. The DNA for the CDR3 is TGCGCCAGCAGCTTGGTCGCGGGAGTCATGCATGAGCAGTTCTTC. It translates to CASSLVAGVMHEQFF.

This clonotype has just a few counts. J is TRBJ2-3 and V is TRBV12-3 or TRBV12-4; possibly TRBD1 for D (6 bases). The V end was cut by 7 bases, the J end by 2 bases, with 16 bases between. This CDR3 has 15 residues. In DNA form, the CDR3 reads TGTGCCAGCAATACTTTAGGACAGTACACAGATACGCAGTATTTT. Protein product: CASNTLGQYTDTQYF.

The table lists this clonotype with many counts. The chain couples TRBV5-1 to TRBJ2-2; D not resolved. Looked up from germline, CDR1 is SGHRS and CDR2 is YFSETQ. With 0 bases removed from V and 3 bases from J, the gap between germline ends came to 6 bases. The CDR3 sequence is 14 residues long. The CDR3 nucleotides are TGCGCCAGCAGCTTGGGACTCGACACCGGGGAGCTGTTTTTT. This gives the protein CASSLGLDTGELFF.